The rows below give T cell receptor beta chains drawn from one sample of a study of T cells in Graves' hyperthyroidism and ophthalmopathy. Each CDR3 protein gets one entry after TCRdb re-called the multiplex PCR reads with MiXCR. This sample has hundreds of thousands of distinct CDR3 sequences, with about a sixth found just once. Sequenced input: blood. The source of these receptors is a woman aged 18-29 years with Graves' hyperthyroidism. CDR3s include the opening cysteine and the closing phenylalanine or tryptophan. A D gene is named only where the DNA matches it firmly. The listing skips clone size in some rows; elsewhere it reads once, few, many or a size class.

v_gene	j_gene	abundance	d_gene	CDR3aa	CDR3nt
TRBV19	TRBJ1-5	few	TRBD1	CASSNVGQGIPYSNQPQHF	TGTGCCAGTAGTAACGTAGGACAGGGGATCCCTTATAGCAATCAGCCCCAGCATTTT
TRBV3-1	TRBJ2-5	many	-	CASSQDLTAQETQYF	TGTGCCAGCAGCCAAGATTTGACAGCACAAGAGACCCAGTACTTC
TRBV29-1	TRBJ1-2	many	-	CSVTLQGPYGYTF	TGCAGCGTTACCTTACAGGGTCCCTATGGCTACACCTTC
TRBV20-1	TRBJ1-1	many	-	CSAQRRESHTEAFF	TGCAGTGCCCAACGTAGGGAATCGCACACTGAAGCTTTCTTT
TRBV28	TRBJ2-5	many	-	CASRDSPTGSPQETQYF	TGTGCCAGCAGGGACTCCCCTACAGGGAGCCCCCAAGAGACCCAGTACTTC
TRBV30	TRBJ1-1	few	-	CAWSVSRGNTEAFF	TGTGCCTGGAGTGTATCCCGGGGGAACACTGAAGCTTTCTTT
TRBV2	TRBJ2-4	many	TRBD1	CASRDRASPKNIQYF	TGTGCCAGCCGGGACAGGGCTTCGCCCAAAAACATTCAGTACTTC
TRBV11-3	TRBJ2-1	many	TRBD2	CASSFDIAGGYNEQFF	TGTGCCAGCAGTTTTGACATAGCGGGAGGGTACAATGAGCAGTTCTTC
TRBV12-3/TRBV12-4	TRBJ2-5	-	-	CASSEARTQYF	TGTGCCAGCAGCGAGGCCAGGACCCAGTACTTC
TRBV5-6	TRBJ2-1	many	TRBD2	CASSLRLAGGDEQFF	TGTGCCAGCAGCTTAAGACTAGCGGGTGGTGATGAGCAGTTCTTC
TRBV28	TRBJ1-4	many	-	CASSPSGFKGTNEKLFF	TGTGCCAGCAGCCCGTCAGGATTTAAGGGCACTAATGAAAAACTGTTTTTT
TRBV7-2	TRBJ2-7	many	-	CASSRVTGFGEQYF	TGTGCCAGCAGCCGAGTAACGGGGTTCGGCGAGCAGTACTTC
TRBV20-1	TRBJ1-5	many	-	CSASPQGGQPQHF	TGCAGTGCTAGCCCGCAGGGTGGACAGCCCCAGCATTTT
TRBV19	TRBJ1-2	-	-	CASWGGEANYGYTF	TGTGCCAGTTGGGGGGGCGAAGCTAACTATGGCTACACCTTC
TRBV5-5	TRBJ2-7	many	-	CASSLHLSSYEQYF	TGTGCCAGCAGCTTACACCTGAGCTCCTACGAGCAGTACTTC
TRBV25-1	TRBJ1-1	-	-	CASSEFRVGTEAFF	TGTGCCAGCAGTGAATTCAGGGTTGGCACTGAAGCTTTCTTT
TRBV7-8	TRBJ2-7	many	-	CASSLGRDRTYEQYF	TGTGCCAGCAGCTTAGGGCGGGATAGAACCTACGAGCAGTACTTC
TRBV5-1	TRBJ2-3	many	-	CASSLELGADTQYF	TGCGCCAGCAGCTTGGAGTTGGGCGCAGATACGCAGTATTTT
TRBV20-1	TRBJ2-3	many	TRBD2	CRATRASGGRTDTQYF	TGCAGGGCGACGCGGGCTAGCGGGGGGCGCACAGATACGCAGTATTTT
TRBV27	TRBJ1-1	-	-	CASSFPTGEAFF	TGTGCCAGCAGTTTTCCGACAGGTGAAGCTTTCTTT
TRBV5-6	TRBJ1-2	-	-	CASSFKVDGYTF	TGTGCCAGCAGCTTTAAAGTAGATGGCTACACCTTC
TRBV19	TRBJ2-7	many	TRBD2	CASAGGRWEQYF	TGTGCCAGCGCGGGAGGGCGGTGGGAGCAGTACTTC
TRBV7-9	TRBJ2-3	-	TRBD1	CASSSGGQGYADTQYF	TGTGCCAGCAGCTCGGGGGGACAGGGGTACGCAGATACGCAGTATTTT
TRBV20-1	TRBJ2-7	-	TRBD2	CSARDGKLAGGGGSYEQYF	TGCAGTGCTAGAGATGGCAAACTAGCGGGAGGGGGGGGCTCCTACGAGCAGTACTTC
TRBV19	TRBJ1-2	many	TRBD1	CASSILTGGRYGYTF	TGTGCCAGTAGTATTCTTACAGGGGGACGATATGGCTACACCTTC
TRBV14	TRBJ2-7	-	-	CASSQGQGPVPYEQCF	TGTGCCAGCAGCCAAGGCCAGGGGCCGGTCCCCTACGAGCAGTGCTTC
TRBV18	TRBJ2-5	-	-	CASSRSLDAQYF	TGTGCCAGCTCACGATCTCTGGATGCCCAGTACTTC
TRBV19	TRBJ1-1	many	-	CASQRTDMNTEAFF	TGTGCCAGTCAACGGACCGACATGAACACTGAAGCTTTCTTT
TRBV7-3	TRBJ2-7	many	-	CASSLGQGLPYEQYF	TGTGCCAGCAGCTTGGGGCAGGGACTCCCCTACGAGCAGTACTTC
TRBV2	TRBJ1-1	-	-	CASSETSVYTEAFF	TGTGCCAGCAGTGAAACTTCGGTCTACACTGAAGCTTTCTTT
TRBV20-1	TRBJ1-2	many	-	CSAYRVIYGYTF	TGCAGTGCTTACAGGGTTATCTATGGCTACACCTTC
TRBV10-3	TRBJ2-3	many	-	CAIESADTQYF	TGTGCCATCGAGAGCGCAGATACGCAGTATTTT
TRBV7-9	TRBJ1-6	few	TRBD1	CASSLPWTGGSPLHF	TGTGCCAGCAGCTTACCTTGGACAGGGGGGTCACCCCTCCACTTT
TRBV6-1	TRBJ2-2	many	-	CASRRTGTGELFF	TGTGCCAGTCGACGGACGGGAACCGGGGAGCTGTTTTTT
TRBV20-1	TRBJ1-4	-	-	CSASDGRGPLFF	TGCAGTGCTAGCGATGGCAGGGGTCCACTGTTTTTT
TRBV20-1	TRBJ1-2	many	-	CSARDRVATDYGYTF	TGCAGTGCTAGAGATCGGGTAGCAACCGACTATGGCTACACCTTC
TRBV27	TRBJ2-1	many	-	CASTMGSSYNEQFF	TGTGCCAGCACCATGGGGAGCTCCTACAATGAGCAGTTCTTC
TRBV6-2/TRBV6-3	TRBJ2-3	-	TRBD2	CASRTLGLAGPLDTQYF	TGTGCCAGCAGGACGCTTGGACTAGCGGGCCCCCTAGATACGCAGTATTTT
TRBV11-2	TRBJ2-1	many	-	CASSLKGVEEQFF	TGTGCCAGCAGCTTAAAGGGGGTAGAGGAGCAGTTCTTC
TRBV12-5	TRBJ2-5	many	-	CASGPSMETQYF	TGTGCTAGTGGCCCTTCTATGGAGACCCAGTACTTC
TRBV19	TRBJ1-2	once	TRBD1	CASRKDRAGDGYTF	TGTGCCAGTAGGAAGGACAGGGCAGGCGATGGCTACACCTTC
TRBV29-1	TRBJ1-4	-	-	CSVGVHKGEKLFF	TGCAGCGTTGGAGTGCACAAAGGTGAAAAACTGTTTTTT
TRBV3-1	TRBJ2-7	-	TRBD2	CASSQVRTSNYEQYF	TGTGCCAGCAGCCAAGTGAGGACTAGCAACTACGAGCAGTACTTC
TRBV20-1	TRBJ2-3	once	-	CSAGDRWGGRGTDTQYF	TGCAGTGCTGGGGACAGGTGGGGGGGCCGGGGCACAGATACGCAGTATTTT
TRBV7-2	TRBJ2-1	many	TRBD2	CASSGRGARRGEQFF	TGTGCCAGCAGCGGGCGGGGGGCCAGGAGGGGTGAGCAGTTCTTC
TRBV19	TRBJ2-2	-	-	CASTVRGDGELFF	TGTGCCAGTACCGTAAGGGGGGACGGGGAGCTGTTTTTT
TRBV29-1	TRBJ2-7	few	-	CSVVGGTSIYEQYF	TGCAGCGTTGTCGGCGGGACCTCTATTTACGAGCAGTACTTC
TRBV10-3	TRBJ2-7	many	TRBD1	CAISFDRGSYEQYF	TGTGCCATCAGTTTTGACAGGGGCTCCTACGAGCAGTACTTC
TRBV12-5	TRBJ2-1	-	-	CASGSSSTPARQFF	TGTGCTAGTGGTTCCTCCTCTACACCCGCCCGGCAGTTCTTC
TRBV5-1	TRBJ2-1	few	-	CASSLYSSYNEQFF	TGCGCCAGCAGCTTGTATAGCTCCTACAATGAGCAGTTCTTC
TRBV20-1	TRBJ1-2	many	-	CSVGSGFYGYTF	TGCAGTGTCGGATCGGGTTTCTATGGCTACACCTTC
TRBV3-1	TRBJ2-3	many	-	CASSLGGERTDTQYF	TGTGCCAGCAGCCTCGGTGGGGAGCGCACAGATACGCAGTATTTT
TRBV3-1	TRBJ1-2	many	TRBD1	CASSQTSFARGLNYGYTF	TGTGCCAGCAGCCAAACTAGTTTCGCCAGGGGGCTTAACTATGGCTACACCTTC
TRBV20-1	TRBJ2-3	many	TRBD2	CSARDQGAGGRADTQYF	TGCAGTGCTAGAGATCAAGGAGCGGGGGGGCGCGCAGATACGCAGTATTTT
TRBV6-2/TRBV6-3	TRBJ1-6	few	-	CASSRRRINSPLHF	TGTGCCAGCAGCAGGAGGCGGATTAATTCACCCCTCCACTTT